The sequence of this T cell receptor (beta chain) was determined in a study of cytomegalovirus exposure and HLA in healthy donors. The overall study: Per a later analysis, the roughly 670 first-cohort and under 150 validation repertoires shared one platform.

Notes on the study in general: Within the approximately 110 validation repertoires, first-cohort TCR clusters tended to co-occur, according to a later analysis.

This CDR3 is built from 15 residues. V was cut by 4 bases and J by 5 bases, with 17 bases left in between. Germline V gene lookup returns CDR1 MGHRA and CDR2 YSYEKL. To note about this clone: The target antigen is unknown.

Assay: immunoSEQ multiplex PCR; the TCRdb copy retains only in-frame clones and omits some. The data hold roughly 150,000 clones, with nearly 90% observed a single time. The chain recombines TRBV4-1 with TRBJ2-5; D might be TRBD2 (6 bases). The sequenced sample was PBMCs. The receptor's source is a woman younger than 30 in good health and CMV-seropositive. Here the CDR3 DNA reads TGCGCCAGCAGCCTCTCGGAGGGGTTTTTTGAGACCCAGTACTTC. As protein: CASSLSEGFFETQYF.